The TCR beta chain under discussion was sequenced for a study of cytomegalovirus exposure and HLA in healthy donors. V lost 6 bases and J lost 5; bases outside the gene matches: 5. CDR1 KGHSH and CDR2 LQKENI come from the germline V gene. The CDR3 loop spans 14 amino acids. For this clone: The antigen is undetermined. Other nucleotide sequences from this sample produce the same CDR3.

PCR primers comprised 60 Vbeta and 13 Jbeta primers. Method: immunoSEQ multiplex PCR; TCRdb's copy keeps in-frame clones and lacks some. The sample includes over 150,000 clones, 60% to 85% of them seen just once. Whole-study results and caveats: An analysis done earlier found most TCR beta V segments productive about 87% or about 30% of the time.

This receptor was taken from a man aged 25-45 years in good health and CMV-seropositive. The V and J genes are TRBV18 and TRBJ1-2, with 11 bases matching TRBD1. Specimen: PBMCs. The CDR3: CASSPGTGGYGYTF. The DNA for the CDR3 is TGTGCCAGCTCTCCCGGGACAGGGGGATATGGCTACACCTTC.